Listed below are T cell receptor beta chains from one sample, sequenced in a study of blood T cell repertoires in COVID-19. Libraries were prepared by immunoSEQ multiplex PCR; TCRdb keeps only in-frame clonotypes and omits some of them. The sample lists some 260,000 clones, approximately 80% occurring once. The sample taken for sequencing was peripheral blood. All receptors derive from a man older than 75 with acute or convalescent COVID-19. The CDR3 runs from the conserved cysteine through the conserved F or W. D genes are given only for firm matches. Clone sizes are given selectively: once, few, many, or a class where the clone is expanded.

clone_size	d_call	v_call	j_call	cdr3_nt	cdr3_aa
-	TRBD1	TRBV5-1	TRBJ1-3	TGCGCCAGCAGATTATCAGGGGGCTCTGGAAACACCATATATTTT	CASRLSGGSGNTIYF
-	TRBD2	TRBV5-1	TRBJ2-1	TGCGCCAGCAGCTTTACTAGCGGGAGGGCCAGGGAGCAGTTCTTC	CASSFTSGRAREQFF
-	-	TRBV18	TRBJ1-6	TGTGCCAGCTCCAGGGATTACGCGAATTCACCCCTCCACTTT	CASSRDYANSPLHF
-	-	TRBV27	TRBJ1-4	TGTGCCAGCAGTTGGGGAGTTACGGGAAAACTGTTTTTT	CASSWGVTGKLFF
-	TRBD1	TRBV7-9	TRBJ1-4	TGTGCCAGCAGCATTGGACAGGGCGTGCGTAATGAAAAACTGTTTTTT	CASSIGQGVRNEKLFF
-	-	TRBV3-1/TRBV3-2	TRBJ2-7	TGTGCCAGCAGCCAACGAGGTATCACCTACGAGCAGTACTTC	CASSQRGITYEQYF
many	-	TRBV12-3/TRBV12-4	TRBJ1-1	TGTGCCAGCGGGGGGTATGTGAACACTGAAGCTTTCTTT	CASGGYVNTEAFF
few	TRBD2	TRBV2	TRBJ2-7	TGTGCCAGCCGGGGTAGCGGGAGGGAATGGTACGAGCAGTACTTC	CASRGSGREWYEQYF
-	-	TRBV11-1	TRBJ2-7	TGTGCCAGCAGCCCGACAGGAATGAACGGCTACGAGCAGTACTTC	CASSPTGMNGYEQYF
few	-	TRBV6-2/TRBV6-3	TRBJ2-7	TGTGCCAGCAGCCCCGGACAGCACACTTACGAGCAGTACTTC	CASSPGQHTYEQYF
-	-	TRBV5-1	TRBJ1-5	TGCGCCAGCCCCTCTCAGCCCCAGCATTTT	CASPSQPQHF
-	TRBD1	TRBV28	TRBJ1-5	TGTGCCAGCAGTCTCCTGGGACAGGGGGCTTATAGCAATCAGCCCCAGCATTTT	CASSLLGQGAYSNQPQHF
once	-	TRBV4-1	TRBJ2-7	TGCGCCAGCAGCCAGATGGGGGGTCACGCCTACGAGCAGTACTTC	CASSQMGGHAYEQYF
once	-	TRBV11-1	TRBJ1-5	TGTGCCAGCAGCTTAGCCGGCGGATCTCAGCCCCAGCATTTT	CASSLAGGSQPQHF
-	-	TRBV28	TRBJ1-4	TGTGCCAGCAGTTCCCTCGGTTCAACTAATGAAAAACTGTTTTTT	CASSSLGSTNEKLFF
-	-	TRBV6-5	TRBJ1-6	TGTGCCAGCTTTTTTCAGGGTTCACCCCTCCACTTT	CASFFQGSPLHF
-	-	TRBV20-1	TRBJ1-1	TGCAGTGCTAGTGGGGGACACGAAGCTTTCTTT	CSASGGHEAFF
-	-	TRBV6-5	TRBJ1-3	TGTGCCAGCAGGAGCGGCATCTCTGGAAACACCATATATTTT	CASRSGISGNTIYF
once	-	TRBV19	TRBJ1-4	TGTGCCAGTAGTTTACCGACAGGCTCAAATGAAAAACTGTTTTTT	CASSLPTGSNEKLFF
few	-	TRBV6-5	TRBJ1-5	TGTGCCAGCATCCATGACAGACGAGAACAGCCCCAGCATTTT	CASIHDRREQPQHF
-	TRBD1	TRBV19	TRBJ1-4	TGTGCCAGTAGTACGGAGCGACAGGGTTACGAAAAACTGTTTTTT	CASSTERQGYEKLFF
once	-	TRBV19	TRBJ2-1	TGTGCCAGTAGTAGAGAGAGCTCCTACAATGAGCAGTTCTTC	CASSRESSYNEQFF
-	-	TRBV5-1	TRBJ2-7	TGCGCCAGCAGCCAACGGACAGACTCTACCGAGCAGTACTTC	CASSQRTDSTEQYF
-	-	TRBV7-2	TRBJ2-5	TGTGCCAGCACCCTATCCAGCCCGGGCGGGGAGACCCAGTACTTC	CASTLSSPGGETQYF
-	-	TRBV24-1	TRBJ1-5	TGTGCCACCAGTGATTTGCCGTCCAATCAGCCCCAGCATTTT	CATSDLPSNQPQHF
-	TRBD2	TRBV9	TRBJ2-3	TGTGCCAGCAGCGGTAGGAGCGGGGGAACAGATACGCAGTATTTT	CASSGRSGGTDTQYF
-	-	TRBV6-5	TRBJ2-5	TGTGCCAGCAGACGTACAGGGATGGAGACCCAGTACTTC	CASRRTGMETQYF
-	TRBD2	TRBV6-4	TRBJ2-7	TGTGCCAGCATCTCAGGACTAGCGGGGTCCTACGAGCAGTACTTC	CASISGLAGSYEQYF
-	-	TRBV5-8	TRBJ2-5	TGTGCCAGCAGCCCCAGGGAGACCCAGTACTTC	CASSPRETQYF
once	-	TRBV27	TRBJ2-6	TGTGCCGGCCCTGTGGTCTCTGGGGCCAACGTCCTGACTTTC	CAGPVVSGANVLTF
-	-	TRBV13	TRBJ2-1	TGTGCCAGCAGCTCACGGGGTAGGAATGAGCAGTTCTTC	CASSSRGRNEQFF
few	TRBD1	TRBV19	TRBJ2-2	TGTGCCAGTAGGACCGGGACAGGGGGCATCGGGGAGCTGTTTTTT	CASRTGTGGIGELFF
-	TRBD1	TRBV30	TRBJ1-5	TGTGCCTGGAGCCGGGGACAGATCAATCAGCCCCAGCATTTT	CAWSRGQINQPQHF
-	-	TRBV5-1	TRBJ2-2	TGCGCCAGCTTCCACGGGGGGAACACCGGGGAGCTGTTTTTT	CASFHGGNTGELFF
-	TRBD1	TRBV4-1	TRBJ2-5	TGCGCCAGCAGCCAGCAAACGACAGGGGGTCAAGAGACCCAGTACTTC	CASSQQTTGGQETQYF
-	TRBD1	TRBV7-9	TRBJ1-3	TGTGCCAGCAGCCCCGACCCCGGACAGGGGACCCTCTCTGGAAACACCATATATTTT	CASSPDPGQGTLSGNTIYF
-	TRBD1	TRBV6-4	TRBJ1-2	TGTGCCAGCAGTGACACTCGAGGGGGCCTGGGAGGCTACACCTTC	CASSDTRGGLGGYTF
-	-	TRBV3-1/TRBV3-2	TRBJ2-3	TGTGCCAGCCGAGGGAGAGATACGCAGTATTTT	CASRGRDTQYF
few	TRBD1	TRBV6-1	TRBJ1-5	TGTGCCAGCAGTGCGACCGGGGGACAGGGCCGTCGGCAGCCCCAGCATTTT	CASSATGGQGRRQPQHF
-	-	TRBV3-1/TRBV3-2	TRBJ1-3	TGTGCCAGCAGCCAAGATACGGGTGGAAACACCATATATTTT	CASSQDTGGNTIYF
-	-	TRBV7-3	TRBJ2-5	TGTGCCAGCAGCAAACCCCCGGAAGAGACCCAGTACTTC	CASSKPPEETQYF
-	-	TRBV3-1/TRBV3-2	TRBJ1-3	TGTGCCAGCAGCCGGCCCACGAACTCTGGAAACACCATATATTTT	CASSRPTNSGNTIYF
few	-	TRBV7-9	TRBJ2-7	TGTGCCAGCAGCCTACAGGAGTACTACTACGAGCAGTACTTC	CASSLQEYYYEQYF
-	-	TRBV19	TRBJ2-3	TGTGCCAGTAGTCTTGGACTGAGTCGGGGCACAGATACGCAGTATTTT	CASSLGLSRGTDTQYF
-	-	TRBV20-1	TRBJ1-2	TGCAGTGCTAGTCCAACGCGGGGGGCTGGCTACACCTTC	CSASPTRGAGYTF
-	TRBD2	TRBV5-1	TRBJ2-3	TGCGCCAGCAGAAGGGAGGGCGGGAGAGGTACAGATACGCAGTATTTT	CASRREGGRGTDTQYF
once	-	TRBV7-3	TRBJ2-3	TGTGCCAGCAGCTCTCTGGGGGGTGGCACAGATACGCAGTATTTT	CASSSLGGGTDTQYF
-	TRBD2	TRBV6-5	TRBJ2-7	TGTGCCAGCAGTTCTACAGCGGGAGGTTTACACGAGCAGTACTTC	CASSSTAGGLHEQYF
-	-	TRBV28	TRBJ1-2	TGTGCCAGCAGTTCGCCCAGGAAAAATGGCTACACCTTC	CASSSPRKNGYTF
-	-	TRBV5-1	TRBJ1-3	TGCGCCAGCAGCTCCGGGGTTGCCTCTGGAAACACCATATATTTT	CASSSGVASGNTIYF
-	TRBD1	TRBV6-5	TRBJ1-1	TGTGCCAGCAGGGTAACAGGGGGCGCCGGCACTGAAGCTTTCTTT	CASRVTGGAGTEAFF
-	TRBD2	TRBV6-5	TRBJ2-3	TGTGCCAGCAGTTATAGCGGGGGCCTTTCGGAGACGCAGTATTTT	CASSYSGGLSETQYF
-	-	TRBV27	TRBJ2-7	TGTGCCAGTCGTTTTGGGTGGGCACCGACCTACGAGCAGTACTTC	CASRFGWAPTYEQYF
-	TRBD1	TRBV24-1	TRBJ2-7	TGTGCCACCTCAGGGACAGGGGGCACCTACGAGCAGTACTTC	CATSGTGGTYEQYF
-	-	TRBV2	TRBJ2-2	TGTGCCAGCGTAGGGGACTCGAAGCTGTTTTTT	CASVGDSKLFF
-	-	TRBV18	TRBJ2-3	TGTGCCAGCTCACCGGATCGGGGCACAGATACGCAGTATTTT	CASSPDRGTDTQYF
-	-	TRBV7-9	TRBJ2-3	TGTGCCAGCAGCATTCACCGGGACTGGGGGGATACGCAGTATTTT	CASSIHRDWGDTQYF
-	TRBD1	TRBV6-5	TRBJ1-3	TGTGCCAGCGCAAGACAGGGGTTCTCTGGAAACACCATATATTTT	CASARQGFSGNTIYF
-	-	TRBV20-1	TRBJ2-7	TGCAGTGCTTTTTGGACTGGGGAGCAGTACTTC	CSAFWTGEQYF